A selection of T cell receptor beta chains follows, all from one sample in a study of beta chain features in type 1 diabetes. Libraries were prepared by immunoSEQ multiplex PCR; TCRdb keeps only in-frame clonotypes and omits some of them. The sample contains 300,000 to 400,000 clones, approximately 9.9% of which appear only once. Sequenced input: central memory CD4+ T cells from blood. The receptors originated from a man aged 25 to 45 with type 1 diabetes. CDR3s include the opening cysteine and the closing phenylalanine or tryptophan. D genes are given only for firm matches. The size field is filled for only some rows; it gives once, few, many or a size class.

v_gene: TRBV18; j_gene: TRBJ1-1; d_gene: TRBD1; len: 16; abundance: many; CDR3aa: CASSSGTGGVRTEAFF; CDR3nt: TGTGCCAGCAGCTCCGGGACAGGGGGCGTTCGGACTGAAGCTTTCTTT
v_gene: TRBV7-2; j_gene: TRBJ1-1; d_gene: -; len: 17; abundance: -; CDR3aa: CASSFLEGIGENTEAFF; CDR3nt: TGTGCCAGCAGCTTCTTGGAGGGGATAGGGGAAAACACTGAAGCTTTCTTT
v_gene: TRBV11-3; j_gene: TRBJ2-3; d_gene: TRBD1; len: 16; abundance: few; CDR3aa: CASSLGYRGKKDTQYF; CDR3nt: TGTGCCAGCAGCTTAGGTTACAGGGGAAAAAAAGATACGCAGTATTTT
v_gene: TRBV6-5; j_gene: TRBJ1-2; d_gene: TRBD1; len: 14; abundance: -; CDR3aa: CASSARDSWDGYTF; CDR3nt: TGTGCCAGCAGTGCCCGGGACAGCTGGGATGGCTACACCTTC
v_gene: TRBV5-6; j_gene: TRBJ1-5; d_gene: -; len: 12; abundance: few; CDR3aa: CASSVSYQPQHF; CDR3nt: TGTGCCAGCAGCGTCAGCTATCAGCCCCAGCATTTT
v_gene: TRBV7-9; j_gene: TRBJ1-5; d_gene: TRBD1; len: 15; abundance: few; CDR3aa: CASSSGQGGYQPQHF; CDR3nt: TGTGCCAGCAGCTCAGGACAGGGAGGTTATCAGCCCCAGCATTTT
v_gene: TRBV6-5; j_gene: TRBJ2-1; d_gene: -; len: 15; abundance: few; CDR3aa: CASSYSGFRYNEQFF; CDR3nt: TGTGCCAGCAGTTACTCGGGGTTTCGATACAATGAGCAGTTCTTC
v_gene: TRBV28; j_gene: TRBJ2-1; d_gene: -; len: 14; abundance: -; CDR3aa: CASTTSGKYNEQFF; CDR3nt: TGTGCCAGCACCACCTCTGGGAAATACAATGAGCAGTTCTTC
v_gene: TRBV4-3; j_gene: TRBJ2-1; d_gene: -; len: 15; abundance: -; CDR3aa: CASSQDPGAYNEQFF; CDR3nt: TGCGCCAGCAGCCAAGATCCGGGGGCATACAATGAGCAGTTCTTC
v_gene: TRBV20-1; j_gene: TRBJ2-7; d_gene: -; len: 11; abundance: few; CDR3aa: CSARGTYEQYF; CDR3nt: TGCAGTGCTAGAGGGACCTACGAGCAGTACTTC
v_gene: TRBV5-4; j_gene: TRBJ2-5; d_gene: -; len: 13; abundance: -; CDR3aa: CASSLAAIETQYF; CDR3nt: TGTGCCAGCAGCTTGGCGGCTATCGAGACCCAGTACTTC
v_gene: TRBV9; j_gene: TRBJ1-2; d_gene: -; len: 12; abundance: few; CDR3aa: CASSVAGGSYTF; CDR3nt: TGTGCCAGCAGCGTAGCCGGAGGGAGCTACACCTTC
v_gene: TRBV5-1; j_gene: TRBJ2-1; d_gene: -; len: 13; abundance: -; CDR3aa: CASSLDLFAEQFF; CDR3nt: TGCGCCAGCAGCTTGGACCTGTTCGCTGAGCAGTTCTTC
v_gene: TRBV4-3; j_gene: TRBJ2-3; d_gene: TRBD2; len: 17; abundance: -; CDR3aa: CASSQDLTSGGLDTQYF; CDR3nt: TGCGCCAGCAGCCAAGATCTGACTAGCGGGGGCCTCGATACGCAGTATTTT
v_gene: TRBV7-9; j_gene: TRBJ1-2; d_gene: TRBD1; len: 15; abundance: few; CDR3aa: CASSLGQAFSYGYTF; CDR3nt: TGTGCCAGCAGCCTGGGACAGGCGTTTAGCTATGGCTACACCTTC
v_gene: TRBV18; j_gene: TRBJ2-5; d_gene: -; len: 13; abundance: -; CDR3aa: CASSPRDGETQYF; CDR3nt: TGTGCCAGCTCACCACGTGACGGAGAGACCCAGTACTTC
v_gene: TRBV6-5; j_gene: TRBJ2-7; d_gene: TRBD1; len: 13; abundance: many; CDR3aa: CASIGTAPNEQYF; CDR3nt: TGTGCCAGCATCGGGACAGCCCCCAACGAGCAGTACTTC
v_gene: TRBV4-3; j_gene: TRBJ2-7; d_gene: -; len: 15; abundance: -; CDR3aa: CASSLRVGLTYEQYF; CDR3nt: TGCGCCAGCAGCCTTAGAGTGGGGCTAACCTACGAGCAGTACTTC
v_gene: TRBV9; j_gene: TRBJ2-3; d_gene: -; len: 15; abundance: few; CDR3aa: CASSVAGRGTDTQYF; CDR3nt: TGTGCCAGCAGCGTAGCCGGGCGGGGCACAGATACGCAGTATTTT
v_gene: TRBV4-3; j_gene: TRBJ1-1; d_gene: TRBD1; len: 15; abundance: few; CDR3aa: CASSQDRQGDTEAFF; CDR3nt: TGCGCCAGCAGCCAAGACCGACAGGGGGACACTGAAGCTTTCTTT
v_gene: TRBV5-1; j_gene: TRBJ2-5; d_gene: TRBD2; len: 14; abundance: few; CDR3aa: CASSLVLAPETQYF; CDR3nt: TGCGCCAGCAGCTTGGTACTAGCGCCCGAGACCCAGTACTTC
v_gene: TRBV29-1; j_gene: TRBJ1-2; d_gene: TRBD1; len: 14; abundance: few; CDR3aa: CSVEGGTVDYGYTF; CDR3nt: TGCAGCGTTGAAGGAGGGACAGTCGACTATGGCTACACCTTC
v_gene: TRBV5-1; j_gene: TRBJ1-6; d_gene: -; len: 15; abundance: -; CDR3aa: CASSLEIGGLTPLHF; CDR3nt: TGCGCCAGCAGCTTGGAGATAGGGGGGTTGACACCCCTCCACTTT
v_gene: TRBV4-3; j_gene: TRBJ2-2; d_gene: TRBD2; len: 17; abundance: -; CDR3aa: CASSQGGGAGLTGELFF; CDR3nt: TGCGCCAGCAGCCAAGGGGGAGGGGCGGGACTAACCGGGGAGCTGTTTTTT
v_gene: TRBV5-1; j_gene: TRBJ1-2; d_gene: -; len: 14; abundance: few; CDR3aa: CASSLTHDNYGYTF; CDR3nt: TGCGCCAGCAGCTTGACGCACGACAACTATGGCTACACCTTC
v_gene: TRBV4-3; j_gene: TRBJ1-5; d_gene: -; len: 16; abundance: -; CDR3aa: CASSQDLGSGNQPQHF; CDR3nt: TGCGCCAGCAGCCAAGATCTTGGCAGCGGGAATCAGCCCCAGCATTTT